Shown below are 11 T cell receptor beta chains from a single sample sequenced in a study of blood T cells in healthy people across ages. The second PCR ran about 6 to 12 cycles with a sample-barcoded 5' primer and J-beta primers. TCRdb passed the 5' RACE reads through MiXCR, listing each CDR3 protein once. The sample includes over 600,000 distinct CDR3 sequences, roughly three fifths of them seen just once. Sequenced: blood. The origin of the receptors is a middle-aged man in good health.

The V call is TRBV24-1, the J call TRBJ2-6; D not certain. CDR3 length: 16 amino acids. Germline CDR1 is KGHDR and CDR2 is SFDVKD. V shed 3 bases and J shed 0 bases, with 8 bases lying between them. The CDR3 nucleotides are TGTGCCACCAGTGATCTTGATGACTCTGGGGCCAACGTCCTGACTTTC. Translated, it gives CATSDLDDSGANVLTF.

The chain couples TRBV20-1 to TRBJ2-3; 8 nucleotides line up with TRBD2. Germline lookup yields CDR1 DFQATT and CDR2 SNEGSKA (reference sequence). After removal of 1 base from V and 4 bases from J, the junction contained 10 bases not matched to a gene. The CDR3 runs 16 residues. CDR3 coding DNA: TGCAGTGCTAGAGCCCTACGGGGGGGAGGGGCAGATACGCAGTATTTT. Translation gives CSARALRGGGADTQYF.

This rearrangement joins TRBV5-1 to TRBJ2-5, with D possibly being TRBD1 or TRBD2 (6 bases each). V was trimmed by 4 bases and J by 5 bases, leaving 15 bases between them. Looked up from germline, CDR1 is SGHRS and CDR2 is YFSETQ. The CDR3 is 14 residues long. In DNA, the CDR3 is TGCGCCAGCAGCCGGGCCCGAGGGGGGGAGACCCAGTACTTC. Translation gives CASSRARGGETQYF.

This rearrangement joins TRBV7-9 to TRBJ2-7; 9 positions agree with TRBD2. V lost 4 bases, J lost 4 bases, and 11 bases stayed unmatched. The V gene's germline CDR1 is SEHNR and CDR2 FQNEAQ (reference sequence). The CDR3 loop spans 16 amino acids. CDR3 in DNA: TGTGCCAGCAGCTCGATAGGGCGGGAGGGAGGTTACGAGCAGTACTTC. Its translation is CASSSIGREGGYEQYF.

This clonotype turned up a few times. The chain carries TRBV14 and TRBJ2-7; 7 nucleotides align to TRBD2. This CDR3 is built from 16 residues. The V and J ends lost 1 base and 3 bases, in that order; junction bases with no gene match: 9. Germline V gene sequence: CDR1 SGHDN, CDR2 FVKESK. The CDR3 DNA reads TGTGCCAGCAGCCAAGGGGCGGGGGAGCTCGGCTACGAGCAGTACTTC. This encodes CASSQGAGELGYEQYF.

The chain is built from TRBV28 and TRBJ2-7; 9 bases are a match to TRBD1. From germline, CDR1 is MDHEN and CDR2 SYDVKM. V lost 6 bases and J lost 3; bases outside the gene matches: 0. The CDR3 sequence is 12 residues long. Here the CDR3 reads CASRTGGYEQYF. The CDR3 coding sequence is TGTGCCAGCAGGACAGGGGGCTACGAGCAGTACTTC. Drawing the rest from reference TRBV28 and TRBJ2-7, the complete variable domain is DVKVTQSSRYLVKRTGEKVFLECVQDMDHENMFWYRQDPGLGLRLIYFSYDVKMKEKGDIPEGYSVSREKKERFSLILESASTNQTSMYLCASRTGGYEQYFGPGTRLTVT.

This sequence joins TRBV12-3 or TRBV12-4 and TRBJ2-2; 13 nucleotides match TRBD2. The J segment lost 3 bases and the V segment lost 6 bases, leaving 4 bases of the junction unmatched. The CDR3 runs 16 residues. The CDR3 region has the DNA TGTGCCAGCAGATCGACTAGCGGGGGGCACACCGGGGAGCTGTTTTTT. Protein: CASRSTSGGHTGELFF.

There are a few counts of this clonotype. The chain is built from TRBV7-9 and TRBJ2-3; 7 bases match TRBD1. The germline CDR1 and CDR2 sequences are SEHNR and FQNEAQ (reference sequence). The CDR3 extends over 15 amino acids. The V and J ends lost 1 base and 6 bases, in that order; junction bases with no gene match: 7. The CDR3 spells CASSLVVGQADTQYF. CDR3 sequence (DNA): TGTGCCAGCAGCTTAGTAGTAGGACAGGCGGATACGCAGTATTTT.

The chain couples TRBV20-1 to TRBJ2-1; maybe TRBD2 (6 bases). Per germline, CDR1 DFQATT and CDR2 SNEGSKA (reference sequence). V lost 0 bases and J lost 0, with 15 bases in between. This CDR3 region has 17 residues. The CDR3 nucleotides are TGCAGTGCTAGAGATATTGGGGGGACCCACTCCTACAATGAGCAGTTCTTC. Translation gives CSARDIGGTHSYNEQFF.

The chain is built from TRBV15 and TRBJ2-7; TRBD1 is a possible D gene (7 bases). Trimming removed 2 bases at V and 3 bases at J, with 17 bases between. The CDR3 runs 16 residues. Looked up from germline, CDR1 is LNHNV and CDR2 is YYDKDF (reference sequence). CDR3 nucleotide sequence: TGTGCCACCAGCAGACCTTCGGGGGACAGAAGCTACGAGCAGTACTTC. Translating gives CATSRPSGDRSYEQYF.

V gene TRBV6-1 combines with J gene TRBJ2-6, with D hard to call. The CDR3 length is 16 residues. The germline V gene encodes CDR1 MNHNS and CDR2 SASEGT. V was pared by 7 bases and J by 0 bases, with 13 bases between. The CDR3, as DNA: TGTGCCAGCATTCCTTGGGGAACCTCTGGGGCCAACGTCCTGACTTTC. Protein product: CASIPWGTSGANVLTF.